This TCR beta chain emerged from a study of post-analysis software for immune sequencing data. On the study more broadly: The disease courses covered relapsing-remitting, secondary progressive and progressive-relapsing multiple sclerosis.

The CDR3 totals 11 residues. The V segment lost 6 bases and the J segment 15 bases; nucleotides outside the gene matches: 10. The germline V gene has CDR1 SQVTM and CDR2 ANQGSEA. Study observations and caveats: The authors found that F measure strongly co-clustered same-batch samples. Multiple sclerosis was associated with a significant reduction in normalized Chao1 diversity relative to controls. About five TRBV segments were more frequent in patients than controls; TRBV5-6, TRBV5-1 and TRBV20-1 belonged to this group.

Built from TCR beta cDNA, the libraries had unique molecular identifiers in them. The T cell input of about 1 to 10 million gave a few hundred thousand cDNA molecules. Using its own MiXCR run on the PCR reads, TCRdb lists one record per CDR3 protein. The sample holds fewer than 600,000 distinct CDR3 sequences, nearly 45% seen once. Concerning this clonotype: Antigen specificity is unknown.

Sequenced material: blood. The chain links TRBV29-1 to TRBJ2-1, with 8 bases identical to TRBD1. The receptor was derived from a girl aged 5 to 17 with multiple sclerosis. The chain's CDR3 is CSVLIRQGLFF. CDR3 in DNA: TGCAGCGTGCTCATTCGACAGGGGTTGTTCTTC.